The entry below gives a single T cell receptor beta chain sequence along with its context. The sample carries other DNA sequences with the same CDR3. The germline CDR1 and CDR2 sequences are MNHEY and SVGAGI. The CDR3 totals 13 residues. V gave up 6 bases and J gave up 2 bases, with 11 bases separating them. These data come from a study of blood T cell repertoires in COVID-19. Clones were read by immunoSEQ multiplex PCR, and TCRdb kept only the in-frame ones, dropping some. Among 390,000 or so clones listed, about 89% were seen once. The chain is built from TRBV6-5 and TRBJ2-7; D may be TRBD2 (6 bases). The sequenced material came from peripheral blood. This TCR was sampled from a young woman with COVID-19, enrolled during active disease. In DNA form, the CDR3 reads TGTGCCAGCAGCCCAGGAGGGACCTACGAGCAGTACTTC. Residues: CASSPGGTYEQYF.